A single sample gave rise to the 19 T cell receptor beta chains below, sequenced in a study of tumor-infiltrating lymphocytes in primary liver carcinoma. Unsorted whole blood yielded the blood RNA, and germline DNA was also extracted. Production of TCR beta cDNA used approximately 0.45 ug total RNA together with a constant-region primer. Three-round nested multiplex PCR performed with slightly modified ARM-PCR produced the TCR beta libraries. TRBV1-TRBV30 forward and Cbeta reverse primers drove the first two approximately 10-cycle rounds. In TCRdb, the multiplex PCR reads were re-called with MiXCR into one record per CDR3 protein. Of approximately 310,000 distinct CDR3 sequences in the sample, 55% to 65% were seen once. Sequenced: peripheral blood. All receptors derive from a man in his forties with primary liver carcinoma and hepatitis B virus infection.

This clonotype was seen ten or more times. V is TRBV6-2 or TRBV6-3 and J is TRBJ1-5, with TRBD1 matching 9 bases. The CDR3 is made up of 16 amino acids. J lost 5 bases, V lost 2 bases, and 7 bases had no gene match. Germline V lookup: CDR1 MNHEY, CDR2 SVGEGT. The CDR3 region is CASSYLGQGSYQPQHF. The CDR3 DNA reads as TGTGCCAGCAGTTACCTGGGACAGGGAAGCTATCAGCCCCAGCATTTT.

With respect to this clonotype: Mismatch with germline at one junction end may stem from a read error. The rearrangement links TRBV4-3 to TRBJ2-7, with D unresolved. TRBJ2-5 explains the end of the DNA better; the J call may be wrong. The CDR3 covers 14 residues. Looked up from germline, CDR1 is LGHNA and CDR2 is YSLEER. DNA for the CDR3: TGCTCCAGCAACTCGACATGGGATAGAGAGACCCAGTACTTC. Protein: CSSNSTWDRETQYF.

V and J are TRBV11-2 and TRBJ2-1; TRBD2 aligns across 7 bases. V was pared by 11 bases and J by 4 bases, with 17 bases of the junction left unmatched. The CDR3 is 16 amino acids. The germline V gene encodes CDR1 SGHAT and CDR2 FQNNGV. CDR3 DNA: TGTGCCTGCAACCCTGGGAGGGGCCGTATTTACAATGAGCAGTTCTTC. It yields the protein CACNPGRGRIYNEQFF. Complete variable domain (other parts from reference TRBV11-2 and TRBJ2-1): EAGVAQSPRYKIIEKRQSVAFWCNPISGHATLYWYQQILGQGPKLLIQFQNNGVVDDSQLPKDRFSAERLKGVDSTLKIQPAKLEDSAVYLCACNPGRGRIYNEQFFGPGTRLTVL.

A word on this clonotype: Since the CDR3 does not end with the conserved phenylalanine or tryptophan, this likely comes from a read error. J is TRBJ2-3 and V is TRBV6-1; 9 bases are shared with TRBD2. The CDR3 consists of 14 residues. Per the germline V gene, CDR1 is MNHNS and CDR2 is SASEGT. The CDR3 DNA reads TGTGCAGCACGTAGCGGGAGCGCGATTGATACGCAGTATCTT. The encoded protein is CAARSGSAIDTQYL.

The genes are TRBV28 and TRBJ1-1, with no clear D. The CDR3 sequence is 11 residues long. CDR1 MDHEN and CDR2 SYDVKM come from the germline V gene. Trimming shortened V by 6 bases and J by 5 bases, and 7 bases separated the two germline ends. CDR3 sequence: CASSSRTEAFF. DNA for the CDR3: TGTGCCAGCAGCAGCCGGACTGAAGCTTTCTTT. Full variable domain (outside the CDR3, taken from reference TRBV28 and TRBJ1-1): DVKVTQSSRYLVKRTGEKVFLECVQDMDHENMFWYRQDPGLGLRLIYFSYDVKMKEKGDIPEGYSVSREKKERFSLILESASTNQTSMYLCASSSRTEAFFGQGTRLTVV.

Note on this clonotype: A much larger clone is a single base away; this may be a read error. The chain couples TRBV29-1 to TRBJ2-2; 9 nucleotides line up with TRBD1. The CDR3 is made up of 14 amino acids. Germline lookup yields CDR1 SQVTM and CDR2 ANQGSEA. The CDR3, as DNA: TGCGGCGTCCAGGGACAGGGGAACACCGGGGAGCTGTTTTTT. Protein: CGVQGQGNTGELFF.

This chain uses TRBV5-1 with TRBJ2-3, with 7 bases lining up with TRBD2. This CDR3 is built from 16 residues. Germline trimming cut 0 bases from V and 4 bases from J; bases unmatched to any gene: 8. Germline V CDR1 and CDR2: SGHRS, YFSETQ. CDR3 sequence: CASSLAAERGSDTQYF. The CDR3 region has the DNA TGCGCCAGCAGCTTGGCAGCGGAGCGGGGCTCAGATACGCAGTATTTT.

A remark on this clonotype: One end of the junction fails to match germline, which may point to a read error. The rearrangement uses TRBV28 and TRBJ1-2, with 12 bases identical to TRBD1. This CDR3 is built from 15 residues. Germline assignment: CDR1 MDHEN and CDR2 SYDVKM. The CDR3 loop is CASSLSEGTGGFPYF. CDR3 sequence (DNA): TGTGCCAGCAGTTTATCGGAAGGGACAGGGGGCTTCCCCTACTTC.

Comment on this clonotype: Being one base from a much bigger clone, this may be a read error. The J gene is TRBJ1-4, the V gene TRBV12-3 or TRBV12-4; a weak D match, TRBD1 (5 bases). The CDR3 has 14 amino acids. CDR3 DNA: TGTGCCAGCAGGCCGGGACGGTTAAATGAAACACTGTTTTTT. Amino acid sequence: CASRPGRLNETLFF.

This clonotype was seen ten or more times. V and J are TRBV4-3 and TRBJ2-1; TRBD2 agrees at 7 bases. Germline trimming cut 4 bases from V and 4 bases from J; bases unmatched to any gene: 7. Looked up from germline, CDR1 is LGHNA and CDR2 is YSLEER. CDR3 length: 15 amino acids. The CDR3 bases are TGCGCCAGCAGCCCTGCTAGCGGCGATTACAATGAGCAGTTCTTC. Translating gives CASSPASGDYNEQFF.

This clonotype has just one count. One base away lies a much larger clone, so this may be a sequencing read error. The chain has TRBV6-2 or TRBV6-3 and TRBJ2-7; D uncertain. Germline CDR1 reads MNHEY; CDR2 reads SVGEGT. The CDR3 contains 15 residues. Trimming removed 5 bases from V and 2 bases from J, with 16 bases in between. The CDR3 loop is CASSNGPRDTYEQYF. The CDR3 DNA sequence: TGTGCCAGCAGTAACGGCCCTAGGGATACCTACGAGCAGTACTTC.

In its sample, this clonotype ranks as medium-sized. This rearrangement joins TRBV11-1 to TRBJ2-7; TRBD1 is a possible D gene (5 bases). This CDR3 comprises 12 residues. The germline CDR1 and CDR2 sequences are SGHAT and FQDESV (reference sequence). V was shortened by 5 bases and J by 6 bases, with 11 bases between the two germline ends. CDR3 protein: CASSHQGGEQYF. The DNA of the CDR3 is TGTGCCAGCAGCCATCAGGGTGGCGAGCAGTACTTC.

Comments on this clonotype: It may be a read error: a sequence one base away is much more abundant. It is likely a read error, because the conserved phenylalanine at the end of the CDR3 is missing. The rearrangement uses TRBV12-3 or TRBV12-4 and TRBJ1-5; no clear D gene. V was pared by 7 bases and J by 5 bases, with 12 bases between. This CDR3 region has 13 residues. This chain's CDR3 is CASTDYTDQPQHL. Here the CDR3 DNA reads TGTGCCAGCACCGATTACACGGATCAGCCCCAGCATCTT.

This chain uses TRBV6-5 with TRBJ2-7, with 9 bases identical to TRBD1. The CDR3 is made up of 14 amino acids. J gave up 7 bases and V 4 bases, and 8 bases lay outside the gene matches. Germline V gene data show CDR1 as MNHEY and CDR2 as SVGAGI. The CDR3 spells CASSSGQGRLEQYF. CDR3 sequence (DNA): TGTGCCAGCAGTTCGGGACAGGGTCGATTAGAGCAGTACTTC.

A word on this clonotype: A much bigger clone sits one base away, suggesting this may be a read error. V gene TRBV6-1 combines with J gene TRBJ1-5; perhaps TRBD1 as D (5 bases). Looked up from germline, CDR1 is MNHNS and CDR2 is SASEGT. The CDR3 is 12 amino acids. V was cut by 10 bases and J by 7 bases, with 14 bases left in between. CDR3 residues: CAIRVLRQPQHF. The CDR3 DNA reads TGTGCCATCAGGGTCCTCCGGCAGCCCCAGCATTTT.

This clonotype was found once. One end of the junction varies from germline; a read error may be responsible. The rearrangement uses TRBV11-3 and TRBJ2-3; a possible D gene is TRBD1 (5 bases). Germline CDR1 is SGHNT and CDR2 is YENEEA. This CDR3 region has 13 residues. The CDR3 reads CVSSLSRADTQYF. The DNA of the CDR3 is TGTGTCAGCAGCTTATCCAGGGCTGATACGCAGTATTTT.

Concerning this clonotype itself: A clone one base away is much larger, so this may be a read error. V gene TRBV6-5 combines with J gene TRBJ1-4; D not certain. V lost 8 bases and J 0 bases, leaving 16 bases between the germline ends. The CDR3 loop spans 16 amino acids. The germline V gene encodes CDR1 MNHEY and CDR2 SVGAGI. The CDR3 sequence: CASGSFTDATNEKLFF. DNA for the CDR3: TGTGCCAGCGGATCCTTCACAGATGCAACTAATGAAAAACTGTTTTTT.

On this clonotype: Since a much larger clone is just one base distant, this may be a read error. The gene calls are TRBV6-2 or TRBV6-3 and TRBJ2-3; 13 nucleotides match TRBD2. CDR1 MNHEY and CDR2 SVGEGT come from the germline V gene. CDR3 size: 13 residues. Written as DNA, the CDR3 is TGTGCCAGCCGGACTAGCGGGAGTGATACGCAGTGTTTT. Its protein product is CASRTSGSDTQCF.

Only a few counts were recorded for this clonotype. V usage is TRBV14 and J usage is TRBJ2-1; no clear D. Germline V gene sequence: CDR1 SGHDN, CDR2 FVKESK. The CDR3 spans 12 residues. V lost 4 bases to trimming and J lost 6 bases, with 7 bases between them. The CDR3 DNA reads as TGTGCCAGCAGCCTGCCAAGCAATGAGCAGTTCTTC. Its protein product is CASSLPSNEQFF.